This TCR beta chain comes out of a study of T cells in Graves' hyperthyroidism and ophthalmopathy. Hyperthyroidism patients were newly diagnosed, had disease duration under 2 months, and were aged 18 to 65 years. Any patient presenting with uncontrolled infection, other autoimmune disease, pregnancy or lactation was left out. Trimming stripped 6 bases from V and 1 base from J, with 22 bases between. The CDR3 has 17 residues. Germline CDR1 and CDR2: SNHLY and FYNNEI. TCR beta CDR3 sequences were amplified from RNA transcripts. The study used the HTBI primer set for a first-round RT-PCR of the TCR CDR3. TCRdb reprocessed the multiplex PCR reads via MiXCR and lists one record per CDR3 protein. The sample lists about 290,000 distinct CDR3 sequences, about an eighth occurring once. This clonotype was observed at least ten times. Its antigen remains unknown. Broader study findings: A model built on 13 V-J features separated ophthalmopathy from stable hyperthyroidism. Most thyroid clonotypes expanded above 0.001 appeared in blood too.

The chain couples TRBV2 to TRBJ2-7; D perhaps matches TRBD2 (5 bases). Input material: blood. The TCR sequence derives from a woman in her 30s with Graves' hyperthyroidism that later progressed to Graves' ophthalmopathy. CDR3 in amino acids: CASRAFLRTVFSYEQYF. The CDR3 coding sequence is TGTGCCAGCAGGGCTTTCCTCAGGACTGTATTTTCCTACGAGCAGTACTTC.